Shown below are 23 T cell receptor beta chains from a single sample sequenced in a study of blood T cells in healthy people across ages. A sample-barcoded 5' primer and a J-beta primer mix were used in a second PCR of roughly 7 to 11 cycles. TCRdb passed the 5' RACE reads through MiXCR, listing each CDR3 protein once. The table lists approximately 850,000 distinct CDR3 sequences, over 45% of them singletons. Sequencing was done on a sample of blood. The origin of the receptors is a man under 40 in good health.

The rearrangement uses TRBV4-2 and TRBJ2-1; TRBD1 is a possible D gene (6 bases). Germline V gene data show CDR1 as LGHNA and CDR2 as YNFKEQ. The CDR3 extends over 14 amino acids. Trimming shortened V by 2 bases and J by 6 bases, and 11 bases separated the two germline ends. CDR3 in DNA: TGTGCCAGCAGCCAAAACAGGGCCCCCAATGAGCAGTTCTTC. Translated: CASSQNRAPNEQFF.

The V gene is TRBV5-6, the J gene TRBJ1-1; D uncertain. Trimming took off 3 bases at V and 1 base at J, with 13 bases between the two ends. Looked up from germline, CDR1 is SGHDT and CDR2 is YYEEEE. The CDR3 extends over 15 amino acids. The CDR3 DNA is TGTGCCAGCAGCTGGGCTACGGCAGCGAACACTGAAGCTTTCTTT. This sequence encodes CASSWATAANTEAFF.

The chain carries TRBV30 and TRBJ2-7, with a possible D match to TRBD1 (5 bases). Germline CDR1 reads GTSNPN; CDR2 reads SVGIG (reference sequence). The CDR3 is 12 amino acids. V shed 0 bases and J shed 6 bases, with 9 bases lying between them. CDR3 bases: TGTGCCTGGAGTGTAAATCAGGGCGAGCAGTACTTC. As protein: CAWSVNQGEQYF.

The rearrangement uses TRBV2 and TRBJ2-5; tentatively, D is TRBD2 (6 bases). Germline V gene lookup returns CDR1 SNHLY and CDR2 FYNNEI. The CDR3 spans 14 residues. The germline V and J ends were trimmed by 7 bases and 0 bases, with 12 bases remaining between them. The CDR3 region has the DNA TGTGCCAGCACGGGCGGGATTGACCAAGAGACCCAGTACTTC. The encoded protein is CASTGGIDQETQYF.

The V call is TRBV20-1, the J call TRBJ2-3, with 8 bases matching TRBD2. Trimming removed 3 bases from V and 3 bases from J; junction bases left unmatched: 11. The CDR3 runs 16 residues. Germline V gives CDR1 DFQATT, CDR2 SNEGSKA (reference sequence). The CDR3 nucleotides read TGCAGTGCTAGGGGCACAGGGACTAGATCAACAGATACGCAGTATTTT. Its protein is CSARGTGTRSTDTQYF.

This sequence joins TRBV29-1 and TRBJ2-1, with 7 bases identical to TRBD2. This CDR3 has 13 amino acids. Germline-derived CDR1 and CDR2 are SQVTM and ANQGSEA. V shed 6 bases, J shed 10 bases, and the junction held 12 bases outside the gene matches. Here the CDR3 DNA reads TGCAGCGTGGGGTATTATGCGGGAGCGGAGCAGTTCTTC. Translation gives CSVGYYAGAEQFF.

In its sample, this clonotype was seen a few times. The chain joins TRBV9 to TRBJ2-3; D is possibly TRBD1 or TRBD2 (6 bases each). This CDR3 comprises 16 residues. Trimming took 0 bases from V and 1 from J, leaving 12 bases between them. Germline V CDR1 and CDR2: SGDLS, YYNGEE. The CDR3 is CASSVGTAGGTDTQYF. For the CDR3, the DNA is TGTGCCAGCAGCGTAGGGACAGCGGGCGGCACAGATACGCAGTATTTT.

This clonotype was found a few times. The rearrangement links TRBV20-1 to TRBJ2-1; D remains ambiguous. Germline assignment: CDR1 DFQATT and CDR2 SNEGSKA (reference sequence). The V gene lost 6 bases and the J gene lost 0 bases, with 21 bases spanning the gap. The CDR3 extends over 17 amino acids. The CDR3 region is CSANRSTRKSSYNEQFF. The CDR3 DNA reads TGCAGTGCAAACAGAAGCACCCGGAAGTCCTCCTACAATGAGCAGTTCTTC.

The gene calls are TRBV29-1 and TRBJ2-1; D is perhaps TRBD1 (5 bases). The CDR3 spans 10 residues. CDR1 SQVTM and CDR2 ANQGSEA come from the germline V gene. V lost 7 bases and J 8 bases, leaving 9 bases between the germline ends. DNA for the CDR3: TGCAGCGGGGGCCACGATGAGCAGTTCTTC. It is translated as CSGGHDEQFF.

The chain uses TRBV15 and TRBJ1-1; no definite D call. The V and J ends lost 8 bases and 3 bases respectively, with 10 bases between them. Germline V gene sequence: CDR1 LNHNV, CDR2 YYDKDF (reference sequence). This CDR3 has 12 amino acids. The CDR3 bases are TGTGCCACCCCCCGGGTTTACACTGAAGCTTTCTTT. Protein: CATPRVYTEAFF.

This clonotype was seen a handful of times. The chain has TRBV6-6 and TRBJ2-7; possibly TRBD1 for D (6 bases). Germline V lookup: CDR1 MNHNY, CDR2 SVGAGI (reference sequence). The CDR3 totals 14 residues. The V end was cut by 1 base, the J end by 2 bases, with 9 bases between. Here the CDR3 reads CASSYLGGTYEQYF. The CDR3 DNA reads TGTGCCAGCAGTTACTTAGGGGGAACCTACGAGCAGTACTTC.

In this sample, this clonotype turned up a few times. V gene TRBV20-1 combines with J gene TRBJ2-3; D possibly corresponds to TRBD2 (6 bases). CDR1 and CDR2 (germline): DFQATT, SNEGSKA (reference sequence). The V end was cut by 5 bases, the J end by 6 bases, with 9 bases between. The CDR3 length is 11 residues. The CDR3 loop is CSAPGVDTQYF. The CDR3 nucleotides are TGCAGTGCTCCGGGGGTGGATACGCAGTATTTT.

This clonotype was observed a single time. The chain employs TRBV29-1 and TRBJ2-1; D uncertain. The J call is in doubt because the DNA end fits TRBJ2-7 better. There are 12 residues in the CDR3. CDR1 SQVTM and CDR2 ANQGSEA come from the germline V gene. CDR3 amino acids: CSGSRLNNEQYF. The DNA for the CDR3 is TGCAGCGGATCACGACTTAACAATGAGCAGTACTTC.

This rearrangement joins TRBV6-1 to TRBJ2-1; D possibly uses TRBD1 or TRBD2 (5 bases each). Germline loops: CDR1 MNHNS, CDR2 SASEGT. The V end was cut by 7 bases, the J end by 9 bases, with 25 bases between. CDR3 length: 16 amino acids. The CDR3 DNA sequence: TGTGCCAGCAAGAGGGAGATCCACGGGAAAGGGGTTGAGCAGTTCTTC. Translating gives CASKREIHGKGVEQFF.

This chain uses TRBV6-6 with TRBJ2-2; D is uncertain. V shed 8 bases and J shed 6 bases, with 19 bases lying between them. CDR1 is MNHNY and CDR2 is SVGAGI in the germline V gene (reference sequence). The CDR3 runs to 15 residues. In DNA form, the CDR3 reads TGTGCCAGCGGTCGAGCAACCCTCACTCCCGGGGAGCTGTTTTTT. It codes for CASGRATLTPGELFF.

This sequence joins TRBV29-1 and TRBJ2-5; 12 nucleotides line up with TRBD2. V was clipped by 6 bases and J by 13 bases; unmatched bases: 12. The CDR3 contains 13 residues. Germline CDR1 SQVTM, CDR2 ANQGSEA. CDR3 sequence reads: CSVGTSGQYERYF. The CDR3 bases are TGCAGCGTGGGGACTAGCGGGCAATACGAGCGGTACTTC. Filled out from reference TRBV29-1 and TRBJ2-5, the complete variable domain reads SAVISQKPSRDICQRGTSLTIQCQVDSQVTMMFWYRQQPGQSLTLIATANQGSEATYESGFVIDKFPISRPNLTFSTLTVSNMSPEDSSIYLCSVGTSGQYERYFGPGTRLLVL.

This chain joins TRBV2 and TRBJ2-1, with a weak D call TRBD1 (5 bases). The CDR3 is 13 residues long. Trimming took off 8 bases at V and 0 bases at J, with 8 bases between the two ends. Germline V gene data show CDR1 as SNHLY and CDR2 as FYNNEI. This chain's CDR3 is CASGQGSYNEQFF. The CDR3 region has the DNA TGTGCCAGCGGTCAGGGCTCCTACAATGAGCAGTTCTTC.

The chain links TRBV6-1 to TRBJ2-3; tentatively, D is TRBD1 (6 bases). The CDR3 totals 15 residues. Germline V gives CDR1 MNHNS, CDR2 SASEGT. V shed 4 bases and J shed 0 bases, with 11 bases lying between them. CDR3 sequence (DNA): TGTGCCAGCAGTGGTGGACAGCCTAGCACAGATACGCAGTATTTT. Residues: CASSGGQPSTDTQYF.

This clonotype showed up just once. This chain joins TRBV12-3 or TRBV12-4 and TRBJ1-1, with a tentative D call TRBD1 (5 bases). Trimming pared 5 bases from V and 1 base from J, leaving 17 bases between. The CDR3 is 16 amino acids. Here the CDR3 reads CASSRTRQGWNTEAFF. The CDR3 nucleotides read TGTGCCAGCAGTCGGACCCGCCAGGGTTGGAACACTGAAGCTTTCTTT.

The chain employs TRBV6-2 or TRBV6-3 and TRBJ2-7; 12 bases fit TRBD2. The V gene's germline CDR1 is MNHEY and CDR2 SVGEGT. CDR3 length: 15 amino acids. Unmatched junction bases numbered 7, after V lost 5 bases and J lost 5 bases. As DNA, the CDR3 is TGTGCCAGCAGTCTCCTAGCGGGAGGGCCCCACGAGCAGTACTTC. It specifies CASSLLAGGPHEQYF.

The chain combines TRBV25-1 with TRBJ1-1, with D tentatively TRBD1 (5 bases). Per the germline V gene, CDR1 is MGHDK and CDR2 is SYGVNS. Deletions cut 4 bases from V and 3 bases from J, with 9 bases between. CDR3 length equals 13 residues. The CDR3 is CASSVVGDTEAFF. The CDR3 DNA sequence: TGTGCCAGCAGTGTGGTGGGGGACACTGAAGCTTTCTTT.

The rearrangement joins TRBV11-1 to TRBJ2-1; D is ambiguous. The germline V gene encodes CDR1 SGHAT and CDR2 FQDESV (reference sequence). V was trimmed by 4 bases and J by 4 bases, leaving 11 bases between them. This CDR3 is built from 14 residues. CDR3 in amino acids: CASSWSGRYNEQFF. The CDR3 coding sequence is TGTGCCAGCAGCTGGTCAGGACGGTACAATGAGCAGTTCTTC.

This chain joins TRBV20-1 and TRBJ2-4; 9 nucleotides match TRBD2. The J call may be faulty, since TRBJ2-7 better matches the DNA end. The CDR3 runs 14 residues. Germline lookup yields CDR1 DFQATT and CDR2 SNEGSKA (reference sequence). DNA for the CDR3: TGCAGTGCTAGAGCCGGACTAGCGACCTACGAGCAGTACTTC. It yields the protein CSARAGLATYEQYF.